One and the same sample provided the 23 T cell receptor beta chains below, sequenced in a study of cytomegalovirus exposure and HLA in healthy donors. This PCR relied on a set of 60 Vbeta primers and 13 Jbeta primers. The assay was immunoSEQ multiplex PCR, and TCRdb's table has in-frame clones only and misses some. The sample contains about 98,000 clones, approximately 79% of which appear only once. Sample: PBMCs. The receptor set was obtained from a male donor in good health and CMV-seronegative.

The chain links TRBV27 to TRBJ2-1; D perhaps matches TRBD2 (5 bases). Trimming removed 5 bases from V and 6 bases from J, with 8 bases in between. The germline CDR1 and CDR2 sequences are MNHEY and SMNVEV (reference sequence). This CDR3 spans 12 amino acids. The CDR3 bases are TGTGCCAGCAGTCGGGGTACCAATGAGCAGTTCTTC. It codes for CASSRGTNEQFF.

This clone was observed once. The chain joins TRBV7-8 to TRBJ1-3, with 7 bases matching TRBD1. CDR3 length: 14 residues. Germline assignment: CDR1 SGHVS and CDR2 FQNEAQ. The V gene end was trimmed by 1 base and the J gene end by 10 bases; junction bases not matched to a gene: 7. This CDR3 is CASSLGDSRGTIYF. The CDR3 bases are TGTGCCAGCAGCTTAGGGGACAGTCGCGGGACCATATATTTT. The full variable domain, completed using reference TRBV7-8 and TRBJ1-3, is GAGVSQSPRYKVAKRGQDVALRCDPISGHVSLFWYQQALGQGPEFLTYFQNEAQLDKSGLPSDRFFAERPEGSVSTLKIQRTQQEDSAVYLCASSLGDSRGTIYFGEGSWLTVV.

This rearrangement joins TRBV5-6 to TRBJ1-5; 11 nucleotides match TRBD1. The CDR3 runs 15 residues. J lost 6 bases, V lost 4 bases, and 6 bases had no gene match. Germline CDR1 SGHDT, CDR2 YYEEEE. The DNA for the CDR3 is TGTGCCAGCAGCCTGTTTGGGACAGGGGGTCAGCCCCAGCATTTT. Its translation is CASSLFGTGGQPQHF. The full variable domain, completed using reference TRBV5-6 and TRBJ1-5, is DAGVTQSPTHLIKTRGQQVTLRCSPKSGHDTVSWYQQALGQGPQFIFQYYEEEERQRGNFPDRFSGHQFPNYSSELNVNALLLGDSALYLCASSLFGTGGQPQHFGDGTRLSIL.

This chain connects TRBV29-1 to TRBJ2-7; 10 bases map to TRBD1. CDR3 length: 13 residues. Germline V gene sequence: CDR1 SQVTM, CDR2 ANQGSEA. The J segment lost 6 bases and the V segment lost 1 base, leaving 3 bases of the junction unmatched. The CDR3 bases are TGCAGCGTTGAAGGGGACAGGGGACGCGAGCAGTACTTC. Translating gives CSVEGDRGREQYF.

CDR3 in amino acids: CASSLEGTAYEQYF. CDR3 bases: TGTGCCAGCAGCCTAGAGGGGACAGCCTACGAGCAGTACTTC. This chain uses TRBV7-8 with TRBJ2-7; 7 bases align to TRBD1. This CDR3 has 14 residues. Per germline, CDR1 SGHVS and CDR2 FQNEAQ. The V segment lost 5 bases and the J segment 2 bases; nucleotides outside the gene matches: 6.

The rearrangement uses TRBV5-6 and TRBJ1-4; perhaps TRBD1 as D (6 bases). The CDR3 has 14 residues. V dropped 6 bases and J dropped 7 bases, with 16 bases sitting between them. Per the germline V gene, CDR1 is SGHDT and CDR2 is YYEEEE. The CDR3 DNA is TGTGCCAGCAACATTGGGGGGGGCTTTGAAAAACTGTTTTTT. This gives the protein CASNIGGGFEKLFF.

The chain links TRBV9 to TRBJ2-7; D perhaps matches TRBD2 (6 bases). This CDR3 contains 14 residues. Germline CDR1 is SGDLS and CDR2 is YYNGEE. V was clipped by 4 bases and J by 1 base, with 12 bases between them. CDR3 sequence reads: CASSMGLTSYEQYF. In DNA form, the CDR3 reads TGTGCCAGCAGCATGGGACTTACGTCCTACGAGCAGTACTTC. The full variable domain, with the rest looked up from reference TRBV9 and TRBJ2-7, is DSGVTQTPKHLITATGQRVTLRCSPRSGDLSVYWYQQSLDQGLQFLIQYYNGEERAKGNILERFSAQQFPDLHSELNLSSLELGDSALYFCASSMGLTSYEQYFGPGTRLTVT.

V gene TRBV5-1 combines with J gene TRBJ2-5; perhaps TRBD1 as D (5 bases). In germline, CDR1 is SGHRS, CDR2 YFSETQ. The ends were cut back, 4 bases at V and 4 bases at J, with 14 bases in the middle. The CDR3 spans 14 residues. The CDR3 coding sequence is TGCGCCAGCAGCCCCCTAGGGGCCGTAGAGACCCAGTACTTC. This translates into CASSPLGAVETQYF.

V usage is TRBV18 and J usage is TRBJ1-2, with no clear D. CDR3 size: 15 residues. The germline V gene has CDR1 KGHSH and CDR2 LQKENI. V dropped 4 bases and J dropped 6 bases, with 18 bases sitting between them. CDR3 region: CASSRPEGPTNGYTF. CDR3 in DNA: TGTGCCAGCTCACGACCGGAGGGTCCGACAAATGGCTACACCTTC.

The chain recombines TRBV4-3 with TRBJ1-6; D is perhaps TRBD1 (6 bases). Germline V gene sequence: CDR1 LGHNA, CDR2 YSLEER. The CDR3 covers 17 residues. Trimming took off 0 bases at V and 10 bases at J, with 19 bases between the two ends. Here the CDR3 DNA reads TGCGCCAGCAGCCAAGAGCTACAGGGATCGGCCATCTCACCCCTCCACTTT. Protein product: CASSQELQGSAISPLHF.

This clone occurred a few times. J is TRBJ2-3 and V is TRBV19; D is uncertain. This CDR3 has 11 amino acids. V gave up 3 bases and J gave up 6 bases, with 4 bases separating them. Germline V gene data show CDR1 as LNHDA and CDR2 as SQIVND (reference sequence). In DNA form, the CDR3 reads TGTGCCAGTAGTATGTCTGATACGCAGTATTTT. Translation gives CASSMSDTQYF.

V and J are TRBV6-1 and TRBJ1-2; D might be TRBD1 (6 bases). Germline V gives CDR1 MNHNS, CDR2 SASEGT. The V end lost 2 bases, the J end lost 5 bases, and 21 bases lay between the germline ends. This CDR3 spans 17 amino acids. CDR3 coding DNA: TGTGCCAGCAGTGAAACTCTAGGGGGAACTTCCGTATATGGCTACACCTTC. Amino acid sequence: CASSETLGGTSVYGYTF.

The chain uses TRBV29-1 and TRBJ1-4; D is undetermined. Germline V gives CDR1 SQVTM, CDR2 ANQGSEA. Trimming took off 6 bases at V and 10 bases at J, with 12 bases between the two ends. The CDR3 is made up of 11 amino acids. The CDR3: CSVVARGKLFF. The CDR3 DNA reads TGCAGCGTGGTTGCTCGGGGAAAACTGTTTTTT.

This clone was detected a few times. J is TRBJ1-6 and V is TRBV15; TRBD1 matches at 7 bases. Trimming took 5 bases from V and 7 from J; bases not matched to a gene: 5. The CDR3 has 14 residues. In germline, CDR1 is LNHNV, CDR2 YYDKDF (reference sequence). In nucleotides, the CDR3 is TGTGCCACCAGCGGCGGGACAGAAAATTCACCCCTCCACTTT. This gives the protein CATSGGTENSPLHF.

The table lists this clone with a few counts. The chain recombines TRBV11-2 with TRBJ1-1; 7 bases are a match to TRBD1. Germline-derived CDR1 and CDR2 are SGHAT and FQNNGV. The V gene end was trimmed by 4 bases and the J gene end by 5 bases; junction bases not matched to a gene: 4. The CDR3 totals 13 residues. CDR3 DNA: TGTGCCAGCAGCTCCCACAGGGGAACTGAAGCTTTCTTT. This codes for CASSSHRGTEAFF.

This clone showed up just a few times. The chain joins TRBV27 to TRBJ2-7; the match to TRBD1 covers 10 bases. The germline V gene has CDR1 MNHEY and CDR2 SMNVEV (reference sequence). This CDR3 contains 13 residues. The V gene end was trimmed by 3 bases and the J gene end by 6 bases; junction bases not matched to a gene: 2. CDR3 protein: CASSFRTGGEQYF. The DNA of the CDR3 is TGTGCCAGCAGTTTTAGGACAGGGGGCGAGCAGTACTTC.

Details on this clone: A read error may account for a junction end that differs from germline. In DNA, the CDR3 is TGTGCCAGCAGCCTAGCGGGAGACACTAAGGGGGATGAGCAGTTCTTC. Amino acid sequence: CASSLAGDTKGDEQFF. The gene calls are TRBV7-9 and TRBJ2-1; 10 bases are shared with TRBD2. The CDR3 length is 16 residues. Germline V gene data show CDR1 as SEHNR and CDR2 as FQNEAQ (reference sequence).

This chain uses TRBV4-1 with TRBJ1-1; no reliable D call. Trimming shortened V by 3 bases and J by 0 bases, and 17 bases separated the two germline ends. The CDR3 has 17 amino acids. Germline V CDR1 and CDR2: MGHRA, YSYEKL. CDR3 DNA: TGCGCCAGCAGCCACAATCGGGAGAGCAAAATGAACACTGAAGCTTTCTTT. The encoded protein is CASSHNRESKMNTEAFF.

This rearrangement joins TRBV2 to TRBJ1-5; possibly TRBD1 for D (6 bases). The germline V gene encodes CDR1 SNHLY and CDR2 FYNNEI. Trimming took off 6 bases at V and 0 bases at J, with 18 bases between the two ends. The CDR3 extends over 17 amino acids. DNA of the CDR3: TGTGCCAGCAGAAGCGGACAGCTAGCTAATAGCAATCAGCCCCAGCATTTT. Translating gives CASRSGQLANSNQPQHF.

This rearrangement joins TRBV7-6 to TRBJ1-1; TRBD1 matches 11 bases. CDR3 size: 15 residues. Looked up from germline, CDR1 is SGHVS and CDR2 is FNYEAQ. V lost 3 bases to trimming and J lost 4 bases; unmatched junction nucleotides: 4. CDR3 region: CASSLTGTGGTEAFF. The CDR3 DNA reads as TGTGCCAGCAGCTTGACCGGGACAGGGGGCACTGAAGCTTTCTTT.

The chain carries TRBV28 and TRBJ1-2; no reliable D call. Germline CDR1 is MDHEN and CDR2 is SYDVKM. This CDR3 comprises 12 residues. The V end was cut by 3 bases, the J end by 10 bases, with 12 bases between. CDR3 loop: CASSFRDSSYTF. DNA for the CDR3: TGTGCCAGCAGTTTCCGGGATAGCTCCTACACCTTC.

The rearrangement joins TRBV27 to TRBJ2-1, with a weak D call TRBD2 (6 bases). The ends were cut back, 3 bases at V and 2 bases at J, with 11 bases in the middle. The CDR3 consists of 15 residues. The germline V gene has CDR1 MNHEY and CDR2 SMNVEV (reference sequence). The CDR3 nucleotides are TGTGCCAGCAGTTTCAGCGGGCCACCCTACAATGAGCAGTTCTTC. It encodes CASSFSGPPYNEQFF.

The chain joins TRBV27 to TRBJ1-4; the D gene is possibly TRBD1 (5 bases). This CDR3 comprises 16 residues. Trimming cost V 3 bases and J 10 bases, with 21 bases left between them. The germline V gene has CDR1 MNHEY and CDR2 SMNVEV (reference sequence). This CDR3 is CASSLLPGTGGGKLFF. The DNA of the CDR3 is TGTGCCAGCAGTTTGCTTCCCGGGACGGGGGGTGGAAAACTGTTTTTT.